The rows below give T cell receptor beta chains drawn from one sample of a study of regulatory T cells in long-lasting Graves disease. TCRdb analysed the multiplex PCR reads with MiXCR anew, one entry per CDR3 protein. Here the sample spans 580,000 or so distinct CDR3 sequences, around 15% being singletons. A further study also used this sample, focusing on T cells in Graves' hyperthyroidism and ophthalmopathy.

The starting material was peripheral blood mononuclear cells (PBMCs), obtained at new diagnosis, from a patient treated with antithyroid drugs. Every receptor here comes from a man between 18 and 35 years old with Graves disease. CDR3s include the opening cysteine and the closing phenylalanine or tryptophan. The order of the fields is clone size, V gene, J gene, D gene, CDR3 protein, CDR3 DNA. A D gene is named only where the DNA matches it firmly. A clone size is listed for some rows: how often the clone was seen (once, few, many), or a class if it is expanded.

size: NA; V: TRBV9; J: TRBJ2-7; D: TRBD2; CDR3: CASSVEGGLANYEQYF; DNA: TGTGCCAGCAGCGTAGAGGGGGGACTAGCCAACTACGAGCAGTACTTC
size: many; V: TRBV18; J: TRBJ1-5; D: NA; CDR3: CASSPSTENQPQHF; DNA: TGTGCCAGCTCACCCTCGACAGAAAATCAGCCCCAGCATTTT
size: NA; V: TRBV10-3; J: TRBJ1-4; D: NA; CDR3: CAISPAGNEKLFF; DNA: TGTGCCATCAGCCCAGCCGGGAATGAAAAACTGTTTTTT
size: NA; V: TRBV11-2; J: TRBJ1-2; D: NA; CDR3: CASSLTPTGLYGYTF; DNA: TGTGCCAGCAGCTTAACCCCCACAGGGCTCTATGGCTACACCTTC
size: NA; V: TRBV5-8; J: TRBJ1-1; D: NA; CDR3: CASSLDRVTEAFF; DNA: TGTGCCAGCAGCTTGGACAGGGTCACTGAAGCTTTCTTT
size: NA; V: TRBV5-1; J: TRBJ2-3; D: NA; CDR3: CASSLARSMSDTQYF; DNA: TGCGCCAGCAGCTTGGCTAGGTCCATGTCAGATACGCAGTATTTT
size: many; V: TRBV20-1; J: TRBJ2-7; D: TRBD1; CDR3: CSATEQGREQYF; DNA: TGCAGTGCTACCGAACAGGGGCGCGAGCAGTACTTC
size: many; V: TRBV12-3/TRBV12-4; J: TRBJ1-1; D: NA; CDR3: CASSPTPSDPNTEAFF; DNA: TGTGCCAGCAGTCCGACACCCTCGGACCCGAACACTGAAGCTTTCTTT
size: many; V: TRBV30; J: TRBJ1-2; D: NA; CDR3: CAWSSTGVGYTF; DNA: TGTGCCTGGAGTTCTACAGGTGTCGGCTACACCTTC
size: few; V: TRBV5-1; J: TRBJ1-3; D: NA; CDR3: CASSLEVGGGGNTIYF; DNA: TGCGCCAGCAGCTTGGAGGTTGGAGGTGGTGGAAACACCATATATTTT
size: NA; V: TRBV9; J: TRBJ2-2; D: TRBD2; CDR3: CASSPHWTSGNTGELFF; DNA: TGTGCCAGCAGCCCACATTGGACTAGCGGCAACACCGGGGAGCTGTTTTTT
size: many; V: TRBV30; J: TRBJ2-2; D: NA; CDR3: CAWGQTSTGELFF; DNA: TGTGCCTGGGGACAGACAAGCACCGGGGAGCTGTTTTTT
size: NA; V: TRBV18; J: TRBJ1-1; D: NA; CDR3: CASSPPLVGVWTEAFF; DNA: TGTGCCAGCTCACCGCCCCTTGTCGGGGTATGGACTGAAGCTTTCTTT
size: NA; V: TRBV7-2; J: TRBJ2-5; D: NA; CDR3: CASSLEDNEETQYF; DNA: TGTGCCAGCAGCTTAGAGGACAATGAAGAGACCCAGTACTTC
size: many; V: TRBV28; J: TRBJ2-2; D: TRBD2; CDR3: CASMLAGVGTGELFF; DNA: TGTGCCAGCATGTTAGCGGGAGTGGGCACCGGGGAGCTGTTTTTT
size: NA; V: TRBV5-1; J: TRBJ1-1; D: TRBD1; CDR3: CASSFGTGATEAFF; DNA: TGTGCCAGCAGCTTTGGGACAGGGGCCACTGAAGCTTTCTTT
size: NA; V: TRBV27; J: TRBJ2-5; D: TRBD2; CDR3: CASSPPIGLAGVWETQYF; DNA: TGTGCCAGCAGTCCACCTATTGGGCTAGCGGGAGTATGGGAGACCCAGTACTTC
size: few; V: TRBV28; J: TRBJ1-2; D: TRBD1; CDR3: CASGDRGYGYTF; DNA: TGTGCCAGTGGGGACAGGGGTTATGGCTACACCTTC
size: many; V: TRBV6-1; J: TRBJ1-2; D: TRBD1; CDR3: CASRPGTGNGYTF; DNA: TGTGCCAGCAGGCCCGGGACAGGAAATGGCTACACCTTC
size: NA; V: TRBV20-1; J: TRBJ2-7; D: NA; CDR3: CSARDQGPYEQYF; DNA: TGCAGTGCTAGAGATCAGGGACCCTACGAGCAGTACTTC
size: NA; V: TRBV9; J: TRBJ2-7; D: TRBD2; CDR3: CASSESGTSANEQYF; DNA: TGTGCCAGCAGCGAGTCCGGGACTAGCGCGAACGAGCAGTACTTC
size: NA; V: TRBV28; J: TRBJ2-2; D: TRBD2; CDR3: CATGGELAGENTGELFF; DNA: TGTGCCACCGGGGGGGAACTAGCGGGGGAGAACACCGGGGAGCTGTTTTTT
size: many; V: TRBV25-1; J: TRBJ1-2; D: TRBD1; CDR3: CASSLRQGRGYTF; DNA: TGTGCCAGCAGTCTAAGACAGGGAAGGGGCTACACCTTC
size: many; V: TRBV25-1; J: TRBJ1-1; D: NA; CDR3: CASSEYGNTEAFF; DNA: TGTGCCAGCAGTGAGTATGGGAACACTGAAGCTTTCTTT
size: few; V: TRBV7-9; J: TRBJ1-2; D: NA; CDR3: CASSLDSGLPF; DNA: TGTGCCAGCAGCTTAGACTCGGGACTTCCATTC
size: many; V: TRBV30; J: TRBJ1-4; D: NA; CDR3: CAWTRGFNEKLFF; DNA: TGTGCCTGGACCAGGGGTTTTAATGAAAAACTGTTTTTT
size: NA; V: TRBV6-5; J: TRBJ2-4; D: NA; CDR3: CASSYDGRGNIQYF; DNA: TGTGCCAGCAGTTATGACGGACGTGGGAACATTCAGTACTTC
size: NA; V: TRBV20-1; J: TRBJ1-5; D: NA; CDR3: CSAAEGPNQPQHF; DNA: TGCAGTGCCGCCGAAGGCCCCAATCAGCCCCAGCATTTT
size: NA; V: TRBV10-1; J: TRBJ2-7; D: TRBD1; CDR3: CTRLQGAHNEQYF; DNA: TGCACCAGGTTACAGGGGGCCCACAACGAGCAGTACTTC
size: many; V: TRBV28; J: TRBJ2-1; D: NA; CDR3: CASPREVSYNEQFF; DNA: TGTGCCAGCCCCCGAGAAGTCAGCTACAATGAGCAGTTCTTC
size: NA; V: TRBV29-1; J: TRBJ2-7; D: TRBD1; CDR3: CSGSPGQGTYEQYF; DNA: TGCAGCGGGTCCCCGGGACAGGGGACCTACGAGCAGTACTTC
size: many; V: TRBV6-5; J: TRBJ1-5; D: NA; CDR3: CASSSRMSNQPQHF; DNA: TGTGCCAGCAGTTCAAGAATGAGCAATCAGCCCCAGCATTTT
size: NA; V: TRBV12-3/TRBV12-4; J: TRBJ1-5; D: NA; CDR3: CASSFGQGVKQPQHF; DNA: TGTGCCAGCAGTTTCGGGCAGGGTGTTAAACAGCCCCAGCATTTT
size: NA; V: TRBV10-3; J: TRBJ2-7; D: NA; CDR3: CAIRPQGYEQYF; DNA: TGTGCCATCAGACCACAGGGCTACGAGCAGTACTTC
size: NA; V: TRBV6-1; J: TRBJ2-2; D: TRBD1; CDR3: CASKTGDTGELFF; DNA: TGTGCCAGCAAGACAGGGGACACCGGGGAGCTGTTTTTT
size: NA; V: TRBV19; J: TRBJ2-7; D: TRBD2; CDR3: CASSMSAGGPYEQYF; DNA: TGTGCCAGTAGTATGAGCGCGGGAGGGCCCTACGAGCAGTACTTC
size: few; V: TRBV9; J: TRBJ1-1; D: NA; CDR3: CTSSVGTDTEAFF; DNA: TGTACCAGCAGCGTAGGCACAGACACTGAAGCTTTCTTT
size: NA; V: TRBV27; J: TRBJ2-7; D: TRBD2; CDR3: CASSGTSGLEQYF; DNA: TGTGCCAGCTCCGGGACTAGCGGACTGGAGCAGTACTTC
size: NA; V: TRBV20-1; J: TRBJ2-7; D: TRBD2; CDR3: CSARDERLAGVGQYF; DNA: TGCAGTGCTAGAGATGAAAGACTAGCGGGGGTGGGGCAGTACTTC
size: NA; V: TRBV29-1; J: TRBJ1-2; D: NA; CDR3: CSVEDWKDTYGYTF; DNA: TGCAGCGTTGAAGATTGGAAGGACACCTATGGCTACACCTTC
size: NA; V: TRBV4-1; J: TRBJ1-5; D: NA; CDR3: CASSQPTGNQPQHF; DNA: TGCGCCAGCAGCCAACCCACGGGCAATCAGCCCCAGCATTTT
size: few; V: TRBV27; J: TRBJ2-7; D: TRBD1; CDR3: CASSPGTGGFGEQYF; DNA: TGTGCCAGCAGTCCGGGGACAGGGGGTTTCGGCGAGCAGTACTTC
size: many; V: TRBV30; J: TRBJ2-1; D: NA; CDR3: CALSNYGPNEQFF; DNA: TGTGCCTTATCTAATTATGGGCCAAATGAGCAGTTCTTC
size: few; V: TRBV10-1; J: TRBJ1-1; D: NA; CDR3: CASSESGDEAFF; DNA: TGCGCCAGCAGTGAGTCGGGGGATGAAGCTTTCTTT
size: NA; V: TRBV28; J: TRBJ2-3; D: TRBD2; CDR3: CASRLGGLASTDTQYF; DNA: TGTGCCAGCAGGCTGGGGGGACTAGCGAGCACAGATACGCAGTATTTT
size: NA; V: TRBV28; J: TRBJ2-1; D: TRBD2; CDR3: CASSPPGLAFFEQFF; DNA: TGTGCCAGCAGTCCGCCGGGACTAGCTTTCTTTGAGCAGTTCTTC
size: NA; V: TRBV29-1; J: TRBJ1-1; D: NA; CDR3: CSVRTKGGNTEAFF; DNA: TGCAGCGTGCGAACGAAAGGGGGAAACACTGAAGCTTTCTTT
size: many; V: TRBV2; J: TRBJ2-2; D: TRBD2; CDR3: CASNNGRANTGELFF; DNA: TGTGCCAGCAACAACGGGAGGGCGAACACCGGGGAGCTGTTTTTT
size: NA; V: TRBV7-3; J: TRBJ1-2; D: TRBD1; CDR3: CASSLAGQHYGYTF; DNA: TGTGCCAGCAGCTTAGCGGGACAGCACTATGGCTACACCTTC
size: few; V: TRBV19; J: TRBJ1-3; D: NA; CDR3: CASSFGPNGNTIYF; DNA: TGTGCCAGTAGTTTCGGGCCAAATGGAAACACCATATATTTT
size: NA; V: TRBV5-4; J: TRBJ2-5; D: NA; CDR3: CASSFAGTLQETQYF; DNA: TGTGCCAGCAGCTTCGCCGGGACACTGCAAGAGACCCAGTACTTC
size: once; V: TRBV5-5; J: TRBJ2-7; D: TRBD2; CDR3: CASSGGLALVYEQYF; DNA: TGTGCCAGCAGCGGGGGACTAGCTCTCGTTTACGAGCAGTACTTC
size: once; V: TRBV6-2/TRBV6-3; J: TRBJ2-2; D: TRBD2; CDR3: CASRTLSGRNTGELFF; DNA: TGTGCCAGCAGGACCCTTAGCGGGAGGAACACCGGGGAGCTGTTTTTT
size: few; V: TRBV27; J: TRBJ2-7; D: TRBD2; CDR3: CASSFSAGARFMYEQYF; DNA: TGTGCCAGCAGTTTCTCAGCGGGAGCGAGGTTCATGTACGAGCAGTACTTC